A single sample gave rise to the 27 T cell receptor beta chains below, sequenced in a study of blood T cell repertoires in COVID-19. Repertoires were generated with immunoSEQ multiplex PCR, while TCRdb's copy carries only in-frame clones and drops some. Among over 200,000 clones listed, around four fifths were seen once. The sequencing input was peripheral blood. All receptors derive from a woman in her forties or fifties with active or convalescent COVID-19.

This clone occurred once. The rearrangement joins TRBV7-2 to TRBJ2-3, with TRBD2 identical over 12 bases. The V gene's germline CDR1 is SGHTA and CDR2 FQGNSA. This CDR3 spans 16 amino acids. J was trimmed by 1 base and V by 4 bases; bases with no gene match: 3. The CDR3 DNA follows: TGTGCCAGCAGCTGGAGACTAGCGGGGGGCACAGATACGCAGTATTTT. Translation gives CASSWRLAGGTDTQYF.

This chain joins TRBV5-4 and TRBJ1-2, with D uncertain. Looked up from germline, CDR1 is SGHNT and CDR2 is YYREEE (reference sequence). The CDR3 is made up of 14 amino acids. V lost 0 bases to trimming and J lost 4 bases, with 10 bases between them. The CDR3 region has the DNA TGTGCCAGCAGCTTGGCCACCACCGGCTATGGCTACACCTTC. Its protein is CASSLATTGYGYTF.

This clone came up once. This rearrangement joins TRBV6-1 to TRBJ1-6, with D tentatively TRBD1 (6 bases). CDR3 length: 17 amino acids. Per the germline V gene, CDR1 is MNHNS and CDR2 is SASEGT. V was pared by 4 bases and J by 7 bases, with 20 bases between. CDR3: CASSALLGGAGNSPLHF. CDR3 DNA sequence: TGTGCCAGCAGTGCTCTCCTTGGGGGCGCAGGGAATTCACCCCTCCACTTT.

This chain joins TRBV5-1 and TRBJ2-4; 7 bases fit TRBD2. Germline V CDR1 and CDR2: SGHRS, YFSETQ. V lost 4 bases to trimming and J lost 0 bases; unmatched junction nucleotides: 10. The CDR3 sequence is 17 residues long. The CDR3 DNA reads TGCGCCAGCAGCCGGAGCGTGGCGGGGGTAGCCAAAAACATTCAGTACTTC. This gives the protein CASSRSVAGVAKNIQYF.

The chain carries TRBV7-2 and TRBJ2-1, with D tentatively TRBD2 (6 bases). The CDR3 covers 13 residues. Trimming stripped 1 base from V and 15 bases from J, with 16 bases between. Germline CDR1 and CDR2: SGHTA and FQGNSA. Here the CDR3 reads CASSLVVAEGPFF. The CDR3 nucleotides are TGTGCCAGCAGCTTAGTGGTAGCGGAGGGCCCGTTCTTC. Full variable domain (remainder filled in from reference TRBV7-2 and TRBJ2-1): GAGVSQSPSNKVTEKGKDVELRCDPISGHTALYWYRQSLGQGLEFLIYFQGNSAPDKSGLPSDRFSAERTGGSVSTLTIQRTQQEDSAVYLCASSLVVAEGPFFGPGTRLTVL.

The rearrangement links TRBV6-1 to TRBJ2-7; the match to TRBD2 covers 15 bases. The length of the CDR3 is 18 residues. Germline values: CDR1 MNHNS, CDR2 SASEGT. Trimming cost V 4 bases and J 7 bases; bases outside gene matches: 14. CDR3 region: CASSGGTGTSGRRGEQYF. Written as DNA, the CDR3 is TGTGCCAGCAGTGGAGGTACCGGGACTAGCGGGAGGAGGGGTGAGCAGTACTTC.

The chain uses TRBV28 and TRBJ1-2; D is possibly TRBD1 (6 bases). V was clipped by 3 bases and J by 1 base, with 12 bases between them. Germline V CDR1 and CDR2: MDHEN, SYDVKM. The CDR3 has 15 amino acids. The CDR3 coding sequence is TGTGCCAGCAGTTTCCCGGACAGATTTAACTATGGCTACACCTTC. As protein: CASSFPDRFNYGYTF.

This clone was detected once. The rearrangement joins TRBV5-1 to TRBJ1-1; D may be TRBD1 (5 bases). The length of the CDR3 is 13 residues. Trimming stripped 2 bases from V and 5 bases from J, with 10 bases between. Germline assignment: CDR1 SGHRS and CDR2 YFSETQ. This CDR3 is CASSLRTPTEAFF. The CDR3 DNA reads as TGCGCCAGCAGCTTAAGGACACCGACTGAAGCTTTCTTT. Together with reference TRBV5-1 and TRBJ1-1, the CDR3 gives the full variable domain: KAGVTQTPRYLIKTRGQQVTLSCSPISGHRSVSWYQQTPGQGLQFLFEYFSETQRNKGNFPGRFSGRQFSNSRSEMNVSTLELGDSALYLCASSLRTPTEAFFGQGTRLTVV.

The gene calls are TRBV7-2 and TRBJ1-2; weak D call: TRBD1 (6 bases). V dropped 2 bases and J dropped 13 bases, with 20 bases sitting between them. Per the germline V gene, CDR1 is SGHTA and CDR2 is FQGNSA. The CDR3 length is 14 residues. The CDR3 DNA reads as TGTGCCAGCAGCTTAACTCGGGACACTCTTCTAGTCACCTTC. Encoded protein: CASSLTRDTLLVTF. Together with reference TRBV7-2 and TRBJ1-2, the CDR3 gives the full variable domain: GAGVSQSPSNKVTEKGKDVELRCDPISGHTALYWYRQSLGQGLEFLIYFQGNSAPDKSGLPSDRFSAERTGGSVSTLTIQRTQQEDSAVYLCASSLTRDTLLVTFGSGTRLTVV.

This clone was seen a few times. The rearrangement joins TRBV28 to TRBJ1-5; no firm D call. From germline, CDR1 is MDHEN and CDR2 SYDVKM. The CDR3 sequence is 14 residues long. V was clipped by 6 bases and J by 4 bases, with 13 bases between them. In nucleotides, the CDR3 is TGTGCCAGCAGAACTAGGACGGGGAATCAGCCCCAGCATTTT. Protein sequence: CASRTRTGNQPQHF.

The chain employs TRBV4-2 and TRBJ1-2; D remains ambiguous. V dropped 4 bases and J dropped 2 bases, with 11 bases sitting between them. The germline gives CDR1 LGHNA, CDR2 YNFKEQ. The CDR3 is 14 residues long. CDR3 amino acids: CASSPLGGNYGYTF. The CDR3 DNA reads TGTGCCAGCAGCCCCCTTGGAGGGAACTATGGCTACACCTTC.

V is TRBV6-5 and J is TRBJ1-5, with 10 positions matching TRBD1. The CDR3 contains 15 residues. Looked up from germline, CDR1 is MNHEY and CDR2 is SVGAGI. The V segment lost 6 bases and the J segment 2 bases; nucleotides outside the gene matches: 4. The CDR3 spells CASRGDRGGNQPQHF. Written as DNA, the CDR3 is TGTGCCAGCAGGGGGGACAGGGGAGGCAATCAGCCCCAGCATTTT.

The V gene is TRBV28, the J gene TRBJ2-7; D gene ambiguous. Trimming took 1 base from V and 5 from J, leaving 15 bases between them. Germline values: CDR1 MDHEN, CDR2 SYDVKM. The CDR3 consists of 15 residues. The CDR3 protein is CASSLYAASRDEQYV. The CDR3, as DNA: TGTGCCAGCAGTTTATATGCTGCCAGTCGTGACGAGCAGTACGTC.

The CDR3 DNA reads as TGTGCCAGCAGTGAAGTGCGAGGCACTGAAGCTTTCTTT. Translating it yields CASSEVRGTEAFF. This chain links TRBV2 with TRBJ1-1; no clear D. V lost 1 base and J lost 4, with 7 bases in between. The CDR3 covers 13 residues. CDR1 and CDR2 (germline): SNHLY, FYNNEI.

The chain recombines TRBV7-9 with TRBJ1-1; TRBD1 aligns across 9 bases. J was trimmed by 1 base and V by 5 bases; bases with no gene match: 8. The CDR3 length is 16 residues. Per germline, CDR1 SEHNR and CDR2 FQNEAQ (reference sequence). The CDR3 spells CASSPIEGQGNTEAFF. Here the CDR3 DNA reads TGTGCCAGCAGCCCCATAGAGGGACAGGGGAACACTGAAGCTTTCTTT.

This clone was detected ten times or more. The chain has TRBV28 and TRBJ1-6; 8 positions match TRBD1. The CDR3 extends over 16 amino acids. Unmatched junction bases numbered 10, after V lost 6 bases and J lost 6 bases. In germline, CDR1 is MDHEN, CDR2 SYDVKM. The CDR3: CASRPQGTGANSPLHF. The CDR3 DNA follows: TGTGCCAGCAGACCTCAGGGGACAGGAGCTAATTCACCCCTCCACTTT.

This clone has only one observation. DNA for the CDR3: TGTGCCAGCAGTAAAAAATATGGCTACACCTTC. This translates into CASSKKYGYTF. The V gene is TRBV5-8, the J gene TRBJ1-2; no definite D call. Between the trimmed V and J ends, which lost 5 bases and 5 bases, there was a span of 7 bases. Germline V gene lookup returns CDR1 SGHTS and CDR2 YDEGEE. The CDR3 runs to 11 residues.

This rearrangement joins TRBV6-5 to TRBJ1-1; possible D gene TRBD1, 6 bases. The germline V gene encodes CDR1 MNHEY and CDR2 SVGAGI. The V gene lost 7 bases and the J gene lost 8 bases, with 14 bases spanning the gap. The CDR3 sequence is 12 residues long. The chain's CDR3 is CASKVSQGEAFF. The DNA for the CDR3 is TGTGCCAGCAAAGTCTCACAGGGCGAAGCTTTCTTT.

The rearrangement links TRBV4-1 to TRBJ1-5, with 8 bases matching TRBD1. The germline V gene encodes CDR1 MGHRA and CDR2 YSYEKL. This CDR3 is built from 19 residues. Trimming cost V 5 bases and J 2 bases; bases outside gene matches: 17. The DNA of the CDR3 is TGCGCCAGCAGCTCAGCGTCCGGGACAGGAGTGTGGGGCAATCAGCCCCAGCATTTT. This codes for CASSSASGTGVWGNQPQHF.

The V call is TRBV11-2, the J call TRBJ2-1; tentatively, D is TRBD1 (5 bases). This CDR3 comprises 14 residues. Between the trimmed V and J ends, which lost 5 bases and 8 bases, there was a span of 16 bases. Germline-derived CDR1 and CDR2 are SGHAT and FQNNGV. CDR3 in DNA: TGTGCCAGCAGCCTAAGACAGTATAGAGATGAGCAGTTCTTC. Its protein is CASSLRQYRDEQFF.

This clone has only one observation. The chain recombines TRBV18 with TRBJ2-7; 7 bases line up with TRBD1. The V segment lost 3 bases and the J segment 2 bases; nucleotides outside the gene matches: 10. Germline V gives CDR1 KGHSH, CDR2 LQKENI. This CDR3 region has 16 residues. CDR3 loop: CASSPLTRQGTYEQYF. Here the CDR3 DNA reads TGTGCCAGCTCACCCCTGACCCGACAGGGAACCTACGAGCAGTACTTC.

This clone occurred once. The rearrangement uses TRBV6-5 and TRBJ2-6, with D hard to call. V dropped 2 bases and J dropped 4 bases, with 9 bases sitting between them. This CDR3 has 15 amino acids. Germline V gene data show CDR1 as MNHEY and CDR2 as SVGAGI. The CDR3 reads CASSYPVRGANVLTF. In nucleotides, the CDR3 is TGTGCCAGCAGTTACCCAGTGCGGGGGGCCAACGTCCTGACTTTC.

The rearrangement links TRBV2 to TRBJ1-2; D uncertain. Deletions cut 7 bases from V and 5 bases from J, with 8 bases between. Per the germline V gene, CDR1 is SNHLY and CDR2 is FYNNEI. This CDR3 comprises 11 residues. CDR3 DNA sequence: TGTGCCAGCACCGCGGGTTATGGCTACACCTTC. It is translated as CASTAGYGYTF.

The CDR3 loop is CASSEQGQSNSPLHF. DNA for the CDR3: TGTGCCAGCAGTGAACAGGGACAGAGTAATTCACCCCTCCACTTT. The chain links TRBV2 to TRBJ1-6; 7 positions agree with TRBD1. The V and J ends lost 2 bases and 6 bases, in that order; junction bases with no gene match: 4. From germline, CDR1 is SNHLY and CDR2 FYNNEI. CDR3 length: 15 residues. Drawing the rest from reference TRBV2 and TRBJ1-6, the complete variable domain is EPEVTQTPSHQVTQMGQEVILRCVPISNHLYFYWYRQILGQKVEFLVSFYNNEISEKSEIFDDQFSVERPDGSNFTLKIRSTKLEDSAMYFCASSEQGQSNSPLHFGNGTRLTVT.

The chain combines TRBV7-3 with TRBJ2-2; D is perhaps TRBD2 (6 bases). The ends were cut back, 3 bases at V and 8 bases at J, with 7 bases in the middle. The CDR3 length is 12 residues. Germline CDR1 is SGHTA and CDR2 is FQGTGA. The CDR3 reads CASSLSGGELFF. CDR3 nucleotides: TGTGCCAGCAGCTTGAGCGGGGGGGAGCTGTTTTTT.

In its sample, this clone was seen once. V usage is TRBV5-1 and J usage is TRBJ2-5; TRBD1 matches at 11 bases. CDR1 is SGHRS and CDR2 is YFSETQ in the germline V gene. The CDR3 length is 16 residues. J lost 5 bases, V lost 4 bases, and 10 bases had no gene match. CDR3 coding DNA: TGCGCCAGCAGCCCTGGACCGGGACAGGGGGGTGAGACCCAGTACTTC. Its translation: CASSPGPGQGGETQYF.

This chain joins TRBV3-1 (or the pseudogene TRBV3-2) and TRBJ2-1; possible D gene TRBD1, 5 bases. V was pared by 0 bases and J by 4 bases, with 10 bases between. This CDR3 region has 15 residues. CDR1 LGHDT and CDR2 YNNKEL come from the germline V gene (reference sequence). The CDR3 nucleotides are TGTGCCAGCAGCCAAGAAGGGGCCCAATACAATGAGCAGTTCTTC. It is translated as CASSQEGAQYNEQFF.